This T cell receptor (beta chain) originates from a study of blood T cell repertoires in COVID-19. Study as a whole: The United States, Italy and Spain supplied acute and convalescent COVID-19 samples. PBMCs, B-cell-depleted T cells, or T cells were the source of the cDNA or gDNA that made up the material.

This clone was detected only a few times. As handled by the study authors: By means of reference gene primer amplification, nucleated cell counts were estimated. This table comes from immunoSEQ multiplex PCR, and its TCRdb copy is limited to in-frame clones, with some not included. V and J calls and clone size follow that table, whereas D and trimming were derived from the DNA. The sample lists roughly 60,000 clones; around 84% were seen once. The sequence was obtained from a woman in her sixties or seventies with acute or convalescent COVID-19. Sequencing was performed on peripheral blood.

The CDR3 region is CASSTGTGSEKLFF. In DNA, the CDR3 is TGTGCCAGCAGCACCGGGACAGGGAGTGAAAAACTGTTTTTT. V gene TRBV9 combines with J gene TRBJ1-4, with 9 positions matching TRBD1. V lost 4 bases and J lost 7; bases outside the gene matches: 5. CDR1 SGDLS and CDR2 YYNGEE come from the germline V gene. This CDR3 contains 14 residues.